Following are 9 T cell receptor beta chains from one sample sequenced in a study of technical replicates of blood from a few donors (dated by TCRdb to about 2017). The library was generated by the immunoSEQ multiplex PCR assay. TCRdb mirrors the immuneACCESS table, restricted to in-frame sequences. Some clones are absent from its copies; in checked studies, under half trace to an unresolved V gene, and the reason for the others is unknown. The sample data list approximately 70,000 clones, and roughly nine tenths of these were observed just once. 0.37% of the sample is taken by the ten largest. The sample comprised T cells isolated from PBMCs. These receptors were collected from a human donor in good health. Some clones in this sample may be carry-over from other donors' samples.

The J gene is TRBJ2-2, the V gene TRBV19; D unresolved. Trimming took off 7 bases at V and 3 bases at J, with 12 bases between the two ends. This CDR3 spans 14 amino acids. Looked up from germline, CDR1 is LNHDA and CDR2 is SQIVND (reference sequence). CDR3 DNA sequence: TGTGCCAGTAAGTTAGTGTTGGACACCGGGGAGCTGTTTTTT. The encoded protein is CASKLVLDTGELFF.

This clone was seen a single time. This chain links TRBV19 with TRBJ2-3, with 9 bases identical to TRBD1. The CDR3 sequence is 15 residues long. The germline V gene encodes CDR1 LNHDA and CDR2 SQIVND (reference sequence). Germline trimming cut 3 bases from V and 4 bases from J; bases unmatched to any gene: 5. The CDR3 bases are TGTGCCAGTAGTATTTCCCGGGACAGGGCAGATACGCAGTATTTT. This sequence encodes CASSISRDRADTQYF.

The chain recombines TRBV30 with TRBJ2-5, with 7 positions matching TRBD2. The CDR3 is 13 amino acids. Germline CDR1 and CDR2: GTSNPN and SVGIG (reference sequence). Trimming at V came to 3 bases and at J to 5 bases, leaving 6 bases not matched to a gene. For the CDR3, the DNA is TGTGCCTGGAGGGGTAGCGGGTGGGAGACCCAGTACTTC. Protein: CAWRGSGWETQYF.

V and J are TRBV29-1 and TRBJ2-1, with TRBD1 as a possible D gene (6 bases). CDR3 size: 12 residues. V lost 2 bases and J lost 9, with 11 bases in between. Germline V CDR1 and CDR2: SQVTM, ANQGSEA. CDR3 residues: CSVERVQGEQFF. CDR3 bases: TGCAGCGTTGAAAGGGTACAGGGTGAGCAGTTCTTC.

This chain uses TRBV27 with TRBJ2-7; D might be TRBD2 (6 bases). Germline CDR1 MNHEY, CDR2 SMNVEV (reference sequence). CDR3 size: 14 residues. The V gene lost 5 bases and the J gene lost 3 bases, with 14 bases spanning the gap. In nucleotides, the CDR3 is TGTGCCAGCAGTACCTCGGGGGTTCGCTACGAGCAGTACTTC. Translating gives CASSTSGVRYEQYF.

This chain uses TRBV4-1 with TRBJ2-5; tentatively, D is TRBD1 (5 bases). The V and J ends lost 4 bases and 5 bases respectively, with 17 bases between them. The CDR3 has 15 residues. CDR1 and CDR2 (germline): MGHRA, YSYEKL. Written as DNA, the CDR3 is TGCGCCAGCAGCCTGGGCCCCAGGGTAGGGGAGACCCAGTACTTC. Translation gives CASSLGPRVGETQYF.

V usage is TRBV6-4 and J usage is TRBJ2-1; TRBD2 matches at 9 bases. After removal of 2 bases from V and 8 bases from J, the junction contained 4 bases not matched to a gene. The CDR3 extends over 14 amino acids. Germline V gene lookup returns CDR1 MRHNA and CDR2 SNTAGT. DNA for the CDR3: TGTGCCAGCAGTGACGGGACTAGCTTCCATGAGCAGTTCTTC. The encoded protein is CASSDGTSFHEQFF.

This chain uses TRBV5-1 with TRBJ1-2; possibly TRBD1 for D (6 bases). The CDR3 has 16 amino acids. V lost 2 bases and J 3 bases, leaving 17 bases between the germline ends. Germline V CDR1 and CDR2: SGHRS, YFSETQ. The CDR3 region is CASSLSQGRGDYGYTF. The CDR3 DNA sequence: TGCGCCAGCAGCTTATCACAGGGTCGAGGGGACTATGGCTACACCTTC.

The chain combines TRBV11-1 with TRBJ2-5; D is perhaps TRBD1 (6 bases). CDR1 is SGHAT and CDR2 is FQDESV in the germline V gene (reference sequence). CDR3 size: 17 residues. V was trimmed by 4 bases and J by 1 base, leaving 19 bases between them. The CDR3 nucleotides read TGTGCCAGCAGCTCAATTACGTGGGGGCAGAGCCAAGAGACCCAGTACTTC. As protein: CASSSITWGQSQETQYF.